One and the same sample provided the 4 T cell receptor beta chains below, sequenced in a study of Graves' ophthalmopathy and Graves' hyperthyroidism. RNA transcripts yielded amplified TCR beta CDR3 regions. First-round RT-PCR used HTBI primers; second-round multiplex PCR followed. From the multiplex PCR reads, TCRdb called clonotypes with MiXCR, one entry per CDR3 protein. The sample records 150,000 to 200,000 distinct CDR3 sequences, roughly two fifths being singletons. The sample comprised peripheral blood. The source of these receptors is a man in his thirties or forties with Graves' ophthalmopathy.

This clonotype came up many times. It may be a read error: a sequence one base away is much more abundant. This rearrangement joins TRBV12-3 or TRBV12-4 to TRBJ1-1; D gene uncertain. The CDR3 consists of 12 residues. V lost 1 base and J lost 4, with 4 bases in between. CDR3 sequence (DNA): TGTGCCAGCAGTTTAGTCGTCACTGAAGCTTTCTTT. Its translation is CASSLVVTEAFF.

This clonotype was detected many times. The V and J genes are TRBV11-3 and TRBJ1-5; tentatively, D is TRBD1 (6 bases). The V gene's germline CDR1 is SGHNT and CDR2 YENEEA. This CDR3 contains 13 residues. With 8 bases removed from V and 5 bases from J, the gap between germline ends came to 13 bases. CDR3 region: CASSRGGDQPQHF. The CDR3 nucleotides read TGTGCCAGCTCTCGGGGGGGCGATCAGCCCCAGCATTTT.

The J gene is TRBJ1-5, the V gene TRBV7-2; 8 bases align to TRBD1. The CDR3 sequence is 16 residues long. CDR1 is SGHTA, CDR2 FQGNSA, per germline. The V gene end was trimmed by 5 bases and the J gene end by 2 bases; junction bases not matched to a gene: 8. In DNA form, the CDR3 reads TGTGCCAGCAGCCTAACGACAGGGGCGGGCAATCAGCCCCAGCATTTT. Amino acids: CASSLTTGAGNQPQHF.

Many counts were recorded for this clonotype. This chain links TRBV3-1 with TRBJ1-5, with a weak D call TRBD1 (6 bases). Germline values: CDR1 LGHDT, CDR2 YNNKEL (reference sequence). Trimming shortened V by 4 bases and J by 7 bases, and 11 bases separated the two germline ends. CDR3 size: 13 residues. CDR3 in amino acids: CASSPLGGQPQHF. DNA for the CDR3: TGTGCCAGCAGCCCCCTAGGGGGGCAGCCCCAGCATTTT.